The TCR beta chain described here comes from a study of memory CD4+ T cells and cytomegalovirus serostatus. Single viable CD3+CD4+CD8-CD45RO+ cells were sorted as the memory CD4+ T cells. Measured with immunoSEQ multiplex PCR; TCRdb has only the in-frame clones, and not every one. The sample lists about 56,000 clones; about 80% were seen once. In its sample, this clone was seen a few times. Germline V gives CDR1 SGHVS, CDR2 FNYEAQ. The V end was cut by 0 bases, the J end by 5 bases, with 10 bases between. The CDR3 length is 14 residues. This TCR was sampled from an adult in good health and CMV-seronegative. The chain joins TRBV7-6 to TRBJ1-1; D remains ambiguous. Sequencing was performed on memory CD4+ T cells from blood. As DNA, the CDR3 is TGTGCCAGCAGCTTAGCAGGAGTAAGGACTGAAGCTTTCTTT. It is translated as CASSLAGVRTEAFF.